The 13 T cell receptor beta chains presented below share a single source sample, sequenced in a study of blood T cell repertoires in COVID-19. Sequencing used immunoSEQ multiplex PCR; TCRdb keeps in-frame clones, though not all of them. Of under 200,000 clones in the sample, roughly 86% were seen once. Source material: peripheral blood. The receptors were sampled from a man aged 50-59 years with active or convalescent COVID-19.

CDR3 DNA: TGTGCCAGCAGATACCGGACAGGGATTGGAGATACGCAGTATTTT. Its translation: CASRYRTGIGDTQYF. The V and J genes are TRBV5-5 and TRBJ2-3, with TRBD1 matching over 8 bases. Losses at the gene ends were 5 bases for V and 5 bases for J; bases not matched to a gene: 10. This CDR3 contains 15 residues. Germline lookup yields CDR1 SGHKS and CDR2 YYEKEE (reference sequence).

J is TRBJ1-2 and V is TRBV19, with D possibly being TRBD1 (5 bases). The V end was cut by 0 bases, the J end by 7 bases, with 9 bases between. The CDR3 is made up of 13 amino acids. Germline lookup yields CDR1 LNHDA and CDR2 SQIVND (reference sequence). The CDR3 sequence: CASSIDQGAGYTF. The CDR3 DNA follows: TGTGCCAGTAGTATAGATCAGGGTGCTGGCTACACCTTC.

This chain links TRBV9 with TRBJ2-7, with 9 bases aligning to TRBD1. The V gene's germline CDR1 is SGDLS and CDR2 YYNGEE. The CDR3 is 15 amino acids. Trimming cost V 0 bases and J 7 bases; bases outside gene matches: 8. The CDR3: CASSVAGQGGGEQYF. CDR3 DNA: TGTGCCAGCAGCGTAGCGGGACAGGGAGGAGGGGAGCAGTACTTC.

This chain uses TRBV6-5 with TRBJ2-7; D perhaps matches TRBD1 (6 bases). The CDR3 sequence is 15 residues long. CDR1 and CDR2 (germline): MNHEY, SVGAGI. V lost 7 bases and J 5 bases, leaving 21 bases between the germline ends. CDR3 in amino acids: CASIQPQGIGHEQYF. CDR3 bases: TGTGCCAGCATCCAACCCCAGGGGATTGGGCACGAGCAGTACTTC.

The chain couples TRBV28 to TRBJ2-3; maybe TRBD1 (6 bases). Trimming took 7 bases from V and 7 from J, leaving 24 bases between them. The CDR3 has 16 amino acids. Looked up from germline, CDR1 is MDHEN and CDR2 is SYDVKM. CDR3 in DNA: TGTGCCAGCACCCCTCGGGGCACCCCAGGACAGAATACGCAGTATTTT. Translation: CASTPRGTPGQNTQYF.

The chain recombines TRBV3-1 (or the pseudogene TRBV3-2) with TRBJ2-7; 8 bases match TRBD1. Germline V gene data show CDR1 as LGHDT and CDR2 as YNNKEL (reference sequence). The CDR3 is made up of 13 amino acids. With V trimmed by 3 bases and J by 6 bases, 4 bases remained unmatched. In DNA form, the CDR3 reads TGTGCCAGCAGCCATGACGACAGGGGCGAGCAGTACTTC. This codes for CASSHDDRGEQYF.

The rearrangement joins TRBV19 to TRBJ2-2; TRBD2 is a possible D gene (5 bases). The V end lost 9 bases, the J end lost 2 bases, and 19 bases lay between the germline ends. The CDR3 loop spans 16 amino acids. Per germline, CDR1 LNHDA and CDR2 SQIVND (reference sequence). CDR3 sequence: CASTIGYRLNTGELFF. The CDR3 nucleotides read TGTGCCAGCACTATAGGGTACAGACTAAACACCGGGGAGCTGTTTTTT.

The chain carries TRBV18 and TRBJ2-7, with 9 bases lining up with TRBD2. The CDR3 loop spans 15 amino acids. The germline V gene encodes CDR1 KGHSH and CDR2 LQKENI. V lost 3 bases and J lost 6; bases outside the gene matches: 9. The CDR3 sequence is CASSPSAGGWGEQYF. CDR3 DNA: TGTGCCAGCTCACCTTCAGCGGGGGGATGGGGCGAGCAGTACTTC.

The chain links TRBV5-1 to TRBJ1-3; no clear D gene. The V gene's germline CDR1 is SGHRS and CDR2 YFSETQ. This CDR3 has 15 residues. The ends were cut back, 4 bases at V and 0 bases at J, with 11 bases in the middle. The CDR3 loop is CASSLGGSSGNTIYF. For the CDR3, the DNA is TGCGCCAGCAGCCTAGGAGGTTCCTCTGGAAACACCATATATTTT. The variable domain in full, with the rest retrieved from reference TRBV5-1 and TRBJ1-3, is KAGVTQTPRYLIKTRGQQVTLSCSPISGHRSVSWYQQTPGQGLQFLFEYFSETQRNKGNFPGRFSGRQFSNSRSEMNVSTLELGDSALYLCASSLGGSSGNTIYFGEGSWLTVV.

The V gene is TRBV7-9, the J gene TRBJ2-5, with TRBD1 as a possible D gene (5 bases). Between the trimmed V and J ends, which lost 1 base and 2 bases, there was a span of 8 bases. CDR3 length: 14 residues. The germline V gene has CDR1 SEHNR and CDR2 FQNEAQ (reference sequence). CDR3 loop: CASSLGTSQETQYF. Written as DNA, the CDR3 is TGTGCCAGCAGCTTAGGGACAAGTCAAGAGACCCAGTACTTC.

The DNA of the CDR3 is TGTGCCAGTACCGCCACGGGAAACCCCTACGAGCAGTACTTC. Amino acid sequence: CASTATGNPYEQYF. The rearrangement links TRBV19 to TRBJ2-7; D possibly corresponds to TRBD2 (5 bases). Trimming took off 7 bases at V and 2 bases at J, with 15 bases between the two ends. The CDR3 length is 14 residues. The germline gives CDR1 LNHDA, CDR2 SQIVND (reference sequence). Full variable domain (missing parts from reference TRBV19 and TRBJ2-7): DGGITQSPKYLFRKEGQNVTLSCEQNLNHDAMYWYRQDPGQGLRLIYYSQIVNDFQKGDIAEGYSVSREKKESFPLTVTSAQKNPTAFYLCASTATGNPYEQYFGPGTRLTVT.

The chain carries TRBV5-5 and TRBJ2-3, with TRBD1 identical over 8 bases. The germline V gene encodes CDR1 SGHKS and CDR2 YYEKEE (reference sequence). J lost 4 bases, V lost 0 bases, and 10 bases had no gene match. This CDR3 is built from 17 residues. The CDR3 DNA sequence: TGTGCCAGCAGCTTGGGGGCGGTTCGGACAGGGTCAGATACGCAGTATTTT. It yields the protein CASSLGAVRTGSDTQYF.

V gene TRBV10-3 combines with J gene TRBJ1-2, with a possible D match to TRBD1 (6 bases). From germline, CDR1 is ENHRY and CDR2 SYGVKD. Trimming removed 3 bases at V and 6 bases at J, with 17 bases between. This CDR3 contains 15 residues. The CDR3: CAISDLGRGRNGYTF. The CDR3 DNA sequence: TGTGCCATCAGTGATCTAGGCAGGGGTAGGAATGGCTACACCTTC.